These 11 T cell receptor beta chains share one sample of origin, sequenced in a study of OX40 agonist ivuxolimab in advanced cancers. Measured with immunoSEQ multiplex PCR; TCRdb has only the in-frame clones, and not every one. The sample lists 35,000 to 45,000 clones; about 80% were seen once. The sample consisted of CD4+ or CD8+ T cells sorted from blood, taken in a trial of the OX40 agonist ivuxolimab. These receptors were collected from an adult with an advanced solid tumor such as melanoma, head and neck, liver or kidney cancer.

The rearrangement links TRBV6-1 to TRBJ2-5; D call uncertain. Germline CDR1 reads MNHNS; CDR2 reads SASEGT. The CDR3 has 12 amino acids. Trimming took 1 base from V and 7 from J, leaving 7 bases between them. CDR3: CASSEVGVTQYF. CDR3 DNA: TGTGCCAGCAGTGAAGTAGGTGTGACCCAGTACTTC.

The chain recombines TRBV9 with TRBJ2-1; 13 bases align to TRBD2. CDR3 length: 16 amino acids. Per germline, CDR1 SGDLS and CDR2 YYNGEE. V gave up 2 bases and J gave up 2 bases; unmatched junction bases: 1. The CDR3 here is CASSVGTSGTYNEQFF. Here the CDR3 DNA reads TGTGCCAGCAGCGTCGGGACTAGCGGGACCTACAATGAGCAGTTCTTC.

The V gene is TRBV16, the J gene TRBJ2-1; 12 bases fit TRBD2. This CDR3 is built from 16 residues. In germline, CDR1 is KGHSY, CDR2 FQNENV. V was clipped by 2 bases and J by 5 bases; unmatched bases: 4. The DNA for the CDR3 is TGTGCCAGCAGCCAAGGACTAGCGGGAAACGACAATGAGCAGTTCTTC. This encodes CASSQGLAGNDNEQFF.

The chain has TRBV10-3 and TRBJ2-7; 8 nucleotides match TRBD2. The V and J ends lost 3 bases and 6 bases, in that order; junction bases with no gene match: 10. CDR3 size: 15 residues. From germline, CDR1 is ENHRY and CDR2 SYGVKD. The CDR3 DNA follows: TGTGCCATCAGTGAAGGAAGGACTAGCCCCGGCGAGCAGTACTTC. As protein: CAISEGRTSPGEQYF.

The V and J genes are TRBV7-2 and TRBJ1-1, with 8 nucleotides matching TRBD1. Unmatched junction bases numbered 10, after V lost 5 bases and J lost 11 bases. This CDR3 has 13 residues. Germline loops: CDR1 SGHTA, CDR2 FQGNSA. The CDR3 region is CASSVGTGRMAFF. The CDR3 region has the DNA TGTGCCAGCAGCGTCGGGACAGGACGAATGGCTTTCTTT. The full variable domain, completed using reference TRBV7-2 and TRBJ1-1, is GAGVSQSPSNKVTEKGKDVELRCDPISGHTALYWYRQSLGQGLEFLIYFQGNSAPDKSGLPSDRFSAERTGGSVSTLTIQRTQQEDSAVYLCASSVGTGRMAFFGQGTRLTVV.

The chain couples TRBV7-8 to TRBJ2-2; 11 bases map to TRBD1. V shed 4 bases, J shed 8 bases, and the junction held 9 bases outside the gene matches. This CDR3 comprises 16 residues. Germline V gene lookup returns CDR1 SGHVS and CDR2 FQNEAQ. The CDR3 coding sequence is TGTGCCAGCAGCTCCTCCGGGACAGGGGGGCGTGGGGAGCTGTTTTTT. The encoded protein is CASSSSGTGGRGELFF.

The V call is TRBV5-4, the J call TRBJ2-7, with 11 bases identical to TRBD2. This CDR3 contains 18 residues. Germline loops: CDR1 SGHNT, CDR2 YYREEE (reference sequence). With 2 bases clipped from V and 5 bases from J, the junction kept 15 bases outside the gene matches. This chain's CDR3 is CASSFLLGLAEAFNEQYF. DNA of the CDR3: TGTGCCAGCAGCTTCCTTTTGGGACTAGCGGAAGCTTTTAACGAGCAGTACTTC.

The chain employs TRBV29-1 and TRBJ2-1; 10 bases line up with TRBD2. J gave up 6 bases and V 4 bases, and 6 bases lay outside the gene matches. CDR1 and CDR2 from the germline V gene are SQVTM and ANQGSEA. The CDR3 sequence is 14 residues long. Here the CDR3 DNA reads TGCAGCGTTGCACCTACTAGCGGGATCAATGAGCAGTTCTTC. It yields the protein CSVAPTSGINEQFF.

The J gene is TRBJ2-5, the V gene TRBV11-3; no clear D gene. The V end was cut by 3 bases, the J end by 1 base, with 3 bases between. The CDR3 spans 12 residues. In germline, CDR1 is SGHNT, CDR2 YENEEA. The CDR3 DNA is TGTGCCAGCAGCTTGGGCCAAGAGACCCAGTACTTC. Protein product: CASSLGQETQYF.

The chain links TRBV7-9 to TRBJ2-1; tentative D call: TRBD1 (6 bases). V lost 5 bases to trimming and J lost 5 bases, with 10 bases between them. Germline values: CDR1 SEHNR, CDR2 FQNEAQ (reference sequence). There are 13 residues in the CDR3. CDR3 DNA: TGTGCCAGCAGCCCAACAGGGAACAATGAGCAGTTCTTC. Its translation is CASSPTGNNEQFF.

The chain uses TRBV27 and TRBJ2-7; D gene unclear. The V gene lost 3 bases and the J gene lost 6 bases, with 15 bases spanning the gap. Germline lookup yields CDR1 MNHEY and CDR2 SMNVEV (reference sequence). This CDR3 comprises 14 residues. CDR3 nucleotide sequence: TGTGCCAGCAGTTTTTCGTTCAATGGTCGCGAGCAGTACTTC. Protein: CASSFSFNGREQYF.